The 18 T cell receptor beta chains below were found in one sample sequenced in a study of beta chain features in type 1 diabetes. The investigators reverse transcribed all of the isolated RNA, so they sequenced expressed TCRB transcripts. Assay used: immunoSEQ multiplex PCR; TCRdb lists only in-frame clones, some missing. The table includes under 250,000 clones, 9.5% to 13% detected once. Sequences were obtained from central memory CD4+ T cells from blood. Receptors were obtained from a man younger than 35 in good health.

CDR3 loop: CASSAARAGANTQYF. The CDR3 nucleotides read TGTGCCAGCAGCGCCGCTCGAGCGGGGGCGAATACGCAGTATTTT. V is TRBV5-6 and J is TRBJ2-3; 8 nucleotides agree with TRBD2. This CDR3 is 15 amino acids long. Unmatched junction bases numbered 11, after V lost 4 bases and J lost 7 bases. Germline CDR1 is SGHDT and CDR2 is YYEEEE. The full variable domain, in which reference TRBV5-6 and TRBJ2-3 provide the parts outside the CDR3, is DAGVTQSPTHLIKTRGQQVTLRCSPKSGHDTVSWYQQALGQGPQFIFQYYEEEERQRGNFPDRFSGHQFPNYSSELNVNALLLGDSALYLCASSAARAGANTQYFGPGTRLTVL.

There are many counts of this clone. The gene calls are TRBV28 and TRBJ2-5; 11 bases agree with TRBD2. The CDR3 runs 16 residues. Per germline, CDR1 MDHEN and CDR2 SYDVKM. The junction had 8 bases not matched to a gene; V was cut back by 6 bases and J by 2 bases. The CDR3 is CASSPWTSGFQETQYF. CDR3 coding DNA: TGTGCCAGCAGCCCATGGACTAGCGGGTTTCAAGAGACCCAGTACTTC.

This clone came up a few times. The rearrangement links TRBV13 to TRBJ2-2; D remains ambiguous. CDR1 is PRHDT and CDR2 is FYEKMQ in the germline V gene (reference sequence). Trimming left V 6 bases short and J 8 bases short, with 13 bases between. This CDR3 is built from 13 residues. The CDR3 region has the DNA TGTGCCAGCAGACGACTCACGCCAGGGGAGCTGTTTTTT. Its protein product is CASRRLTPGELFF.

The table lists this clone with a few counts. A much larger clone is a single base away; this may be a read error. V usage is TRBV28 and J usage is TRBJ1-2; D is ambiguous. CDR1 and CDR2 (germline): MDHEN, SYDVKM. Trimming cost V 6 bases and J 4 bases, with 6 bases left between them. This CDR3 has 11 amino acids. This CDR3 reads CASREGYGYTF. The CDR3 nucleotides are TGTGCCAGCAGAGAGGGCTATGGCTACACCTTC.

This chain joins TRBV9 and TRBJ2-7, with D unresolved. This CDR3 spans 14 amino acids. Trimming took 0 bases from V and 0 from J, leaving 7 bases between them. Germline V gives CDR1 SGDLS, CDR2 YYNGEE. The CDR3 sequence is CASSVDFSSYEQYF. The CDR3 nucleotides read TGTGCCAGCAGCGTAGACTTCAGCTCCTACGAGCAGTACTTC.

This clone was seen more than once but under ten times. This CDR3 reads CSASIYNEQFF. CDR3 sequence (DNA): TGCAGTGCTTCTATCTACAATGAGCAGTTCTTC. The chain is built from TRBV20-1 and TRBJ2-1, with D hard to call. Germline V lookup: CDR1 DFQATT, CDR2 SNEGSKA (reference sequence). CDR3 size: 11 residues. Deletions cut 5 bases from V and 3 bases from J, with 5 bases between.

The table lists this clone with a few counts. This chain links TRBV4-1 with TRBJ1-5, with 8 bases identical to TRBD1. Trimming took 6 bases from V and 5 from J; bases not matched to a gene: 9. This CDR3 region has 15 residues. Germline CDR1 reads MGHRA; CDR2 reads YSYEKL. The CDR3 bases are TGCGCCAGCAGAGGACAGGGCAGGGTGGATCAGCCCCAGCATTTT. It encodes CASRGQGRVDQPQHF.

This clone occurred a few times. V usage is TRBV13 and J usage is TRBJ2-1; no firm D call. The ends were cut back, 5 bases at V and 3 bases at J, with 14 bases in the middle. Germline V gene sequence: CDR1 PRHDT, CDR2 FYEKMQ (reference sequence). CDR3 size: 15 residues. In DNA form, the CDR3 reads TGTGCCAGCAGCCCCCCCGAGAGATTCTACAATGAGCAGTTCTTC. Amino acid sequence: CASSPPERFYNEQFF.

This clone was recorded a few times. The chain couples TRBV28 to TRBJ2-3; D gene ambiguous. Trimming shortened V by 5 bases and J by 4 bases, and 13 bases separated the two germline ends. The germline V gene has CDR1 MDHEN and CDR2 SYDVKM. This CDR3 contains 14 residues. CDR3 nucleotide sequence: TGTGCCAGCAGTGGCCCTTCTAGTTCAGATACGCAGTATTTT. This encodes CASSGPSSSDTQYF.

Written as DNA, the CDR3 is TGTGCCTGGAGTGCCAGGAGTAGCAATCAGCCCCAGCATTTT. The encoded protein is CAWSARSSNQPQHF. The J gene is TRBJ1-5, the V gene TRBV30; D is unresolved. CDR1 is GTSNPN, CDR2 SVGIG, per germline (reference sequence). Trimming took off 1 base at V and 0 bases at J, with 7 bases between the two ends. The CDR3 length is 14 residues.

V usage is TRBV7-2 and J usage is TRBJ1-5; TRBD1 aligns across 7 bases. V trimming: 8 bases; J trimming: 6 bases; junction bases outside the gene matches: 13. The germline V gene has CDR1 SGHTA and CDR2 FQGNSA. There are 15 residues in the CDR3. The CDR3 loop reads CASGAHRGVTQPQHF. CDR3 DNA: TGTGCCAGCGGCGCGCACAGGGGAGTGACTCAGCCCCAGCATTTT.

The gene calls are TRBV5-4 and TRBJ2-2; D might be TRBD1 or TRBD2, each matching 5 bases. V was shortened by 5 bases and J by 1 base, with 9 bases between the two germline ends. The CDR3 has 14 amino acids. The germline CDR1 and CDR2 sequences are SGHNT and YYREEE (reference sequence). CDR3 nucleotide sequence: TGTGCCAGCAGAGGGGCGGGGAACACCGGGGAGCTGTTTTTT. It is translated as CASRGAGNTGELFF.

V usage is TRBV30 and J usage is TRBJ2-5; 8 bases align to TRBD2. The CDR3 is 15 amino acids. The junction had 14 bases not matched to a gene; V was cut back by 0 bases and J by 11 bases. CDR1 GTSNPN and CDR2 SVGIG come from the germline V gene (reference sequence). CDR3 residues: CAWSVHPGGSGEQYF. CDR3 in DNA: TGTGCCTGGAGTGTACATCCGGGAGGGTCGGGTGAGCAGTACTTC.

Ten or more counts support this clone. The V call is TRBV23-1, the J call TRBJ2-1, with D tentatively TRBD2 (6 bases). TRBV23-1 is identified as an open reading frame with a role that is uncertain. Trimming pared 10 bases from V and 7 bases from J, leaving 14 bases between. This CDR3 comprises 12 residues. The CDR3 protein is CANEEGLNEQFF. The CDR3 DNA reads TGCGCCAACGAGGAGGGGTTGAATGAGCAGTTCTTC.

The V gene is TRBV5-6, the J gene TRBJ1-2; D not resolved. V lost 4 bases, J lost 8 bases, and 15 bases lay in between. Germline V gene data show CDR1 as SGHDT and CDR2 as YYEEEE. This CDR3 is 13 amino acids long. The CDR3 bases are TGTGCCAGCAGCCTGAGCCCGGAATGGGGCTACACCTTC. Its translation: CASSLSPEWGYTF.

The table lists this clone with a few counts. The gene calls are TRBV18 and TRBJ2-1; 7 bases fit TRBD1. With 3 bases clipped from V and 1 base from J, the junction kept 9 bases outside the gene matches. Germline V gene lookup returns CDR1 KGHSH and CDR2 LQKENI. The CDR3 loop spans 17 amino acids. Written as DNA, the CDR3 is TGTGCCAGCTCACCCCCTCAGGGCAGGGGGTCCTACAATGAGCAGTTCTTC. This codes for CASSPPQGRGSYNEQFF.

This clone was seen a handful of times. The CDR3 DNA is TGTGCCAGCAGACTAGCGGGATATGCGGAGCAGTACTTC. Translation: CASRLAGYAEQYF. The rearrangement uses TRBV7-9 and TRBJ2-5; 10 nucleotides align to TRBD2. J lost 11 bases, V lost 6 bases, and 9 bases had no gene match. The CDR3 loop spans 13 amino acids. Germline CDR1 reads SEHNR; CDR2 reads FQNEAQ (reference sequence).

This clone appeared a few times. The chain carries TRBV27 and TRBJ2-1, with 8 positions matching TRBD2. The CDR3 totals 14 residues. The V segment lost 3 bases and the J segment 2 bases; nucleotides outside the gene matches: 0. Germline CDR1 is MNHEY and CDR2 is SMNVEV (reference sequence). For the CDR3, the DNA is TGTGCCAGCAGTTTGGGACTAGCCTACAATGAGCAGTTCTTC. This gives the protein CASSLGLAYNEQFF.